This TCR beta chain was captured in a study of early T cells in non-severe SARS-CoV-2 infection. Study findings and constraints: VDJdb matching skewed toward anti-spike CD8 responses, missing private and CD4 specificities.

The germline CDR1 and CDR2 sequences are SGHDN and FVKESK. This CDR3 contains 16 residues. Trimming left V 1 base short and J 2 bases short, with 14 bases between. Researchers attached unique molecular identifiers to individual cDNA molecules. TCRdb re-derived calls from the 5' RACE reads in MiXCR, one entry per CDR3 protein. This table holds 50,000 to 65,000 distinct CDR3 sequences, 7% to 10% found once. There are many counts of this clonotype. Its target is not known. The sequenced sample consisted of whole blood. The rearrangement joins TRBV14 to TRBJ1-1; D possibly corresponds to TRBD1 (6 bases). The TCR was taken from an adult who was a healthcare worker with PCR-confirmed SARS-CoV-2 infection or an uninfected control (not recorded which). CDR3 region: CASSQAPTGINTEAFF. In DNA, the CDR3 is TGTGCCAGCAGCCAAGCCCCTACAGGGATCAACACTGAAGCTTTCTTT.